This is a list of T cell receptor beta chains from one sample in a study of long-term antiretroviral therapy in people with HIV. Sequencing used immunoSEQ multiplex PCR; TCRdb keeps in-frame clones, though not all of them. The data contain fewer than 20,000 clones, roughly 91% of them singletons. The sequenced sample was unsorted PBMCs, obtained 6.9 years after starting antiretroviral therapy. All receptors come from a man over 45 with HIV. Each CDR3 is given without its conserved first and last residue.

11 | TRBV10-2 | ASSRTTTDTQY
13 | TRBV5-1 | ASSLGQGDNNEQF
16 | TRBV9 | ASSVAGLAGQLVDEQF
8 | TRBV27 | ASSMETQY
14 | TRBV4-3 | ASSHLAGSSYNEQF
11 | TRBV5-1 | ASSLVQGHEQY
10 | TRBV29-1 | SVGDGSYEQY
11 | TRBV2 | ASNRDREETQY
10 | TRBV30 | AWSTDTGELF
10 | TRBV30 | AWDHSGIKQF
13 | TRBV5-5 | ASSSQGARGGELF
9 | TRBV7-9 | ASSRSDEQF
15 | TRBV9 | ASSVARRDSSYNEQF
15 | TRBV7-2 | ASSSSPSSGRANEQF
13 | TRBV11-2 | ASTHRGSSGNTIY
13 | TRBV7-2 | ASSFDWASTDTQY
12 | TRBV28 | ASKGDKGLNIQY
11 | TRBV7-3 | ASSLIGGYEQF
13 | TRBV6-5 | ASSSDRETRDEQY
12 | TRBV7-2 | ASSPAGVDEKLF
13 | TRBV9 | ASSASWGSYNEQF
14 | TRBV28 | ASSLHAGGSYNEQF
13 | TRBV5-1 | ASSLAPGQGTEAF
13 | TRBV6-1 | ASREQKAGANVLT
13 | TRBV7-6 | ASSLGRDPNTEAF
12 | TRBV27 | ASSFDRVPGELF
13 | TRBV7-2 | ASSLYQGGNQPQH
12 | TRBV5-1 | ASSLVGGADTQY
13 | TRBV6-1 | ASSDVRGLDTEAF
12 | TRBV4-3 | ASSEGSLYNEQF
11 | TRBV7-6 | ASSGQQNTEAF